These 15 T cell receptor beta chains came from one sample sequenced in a study of T cells in Graves' hyperthyroidism and ophthalmopathy (dated by TCRdb to about 2019). Library prep was done by multiplex PCR. Sequencing used an Illumina HiSeq 2000. The TCR beta CDR3 regions were amplified from the RNA transcripts. For the first round of RT-PCR on the TCR CDR3, the HTBI primer set was used together with the Qiagen OneStep RT-PCR kit. TCRdb reprocessed the public reads (quality trimming at Q25 with fastp, clone calling with MiXCR) and kept in-frame beta chains. Under each unique CDR3 protein, matching rows form one entry showing the most common genes and DNA. For this sample the table gives roughly 700,000 distinct CDR3 sequences, of which 35% were detected only once. Around 31% of the sample rests with the top ten. Sequenced input: blood. The receptors were sampled from a woman aged 40 to 50 with Graves' hyperthyroidism.

The V call is TRBV9, the J call TRBJ2-3; D gene uncertain. Per the germline V gene, CDR1 is SGDLS and CDR2 is YYNGEE. The ends were cut back, 2 bases at V and 5 bases at J, with 3 bases in the middle. The CDR3 is 11 amino acids. CDR3 coding DNA: TGTGCCAGCAGCGTGAAAGATACGCAGTATTTT. Its translation: CASSVKDTQYF.

The CDR3 here is CSGKQGASYEQYF. CDR3 DNA: TGCAGCGGAAAGCAGGGTGCGTCCTACGAGCAGTACTTC. The rearrangement links TRBV20-1 to TRBJ2-7; D may be TRBD1 (5 bases). The CDR3 extends over 13 amino acids. From germline, CDR1 is DFQATT and CDR2 SNEGSKA (reference sequence).

V gene TRBV3-1 combines with J gene TRBJ1-2; TRBD1 agrees at 8 bases. The length of the CDR3 is 13 residues. V trimming: 6 bases; J trimming: 8 bases; junction bases outside the gene matches: 8. Germline CDR1 is LGHDT and CDR2 is YNNKEL (reference sequence). The DNA of the CDR3 is TGTGCCAGCAGTGGCGACAGGGGAGGAGGCTACACCTTC. It encodes CASSGDRGGGYTF.

This clonotype is a singleton in its sample. J is TRBJ1-2 and V is TRBV29-1; D not resolved. The V and J ends lost 7 bases and 8 bases respectively, with 14 bases between them. This CDR3 spans 11 amino acids. Germline CDR1 SQVTM, CDR2 ANQGSEA. This CDR3 is CSAKAGGGYTF. For the CDR3, the DNA is TGCAGCGCCAAGGCAGGTGGAGGCTACACCTTC.

The chain carries TRBV6-7 and TRBJ2-7; D is uncertain. TRBV6-7 is marked as an open reading frame, function uncertain. V dropped 7 bases and J dropped 2 bases, with 12 bases sitting between them. The CDR3 sequence is 13 residues long. DNA for the CDR3: TGTGCCAGCAACACCGGGCAGCCCTACGAGCAGTACTTC. As protein: CASNTGQPYEQYF.

This clonotype was seen a handful of times. The chain uses TRBV9 and TRBJ1-1; 11 bases match TRBD1. Trimming removed 0 bases from V and 1 base from J; junction bases left unmatched: 5. Germline V gene lookup returns CDR1 SGDLS and CDR2 YYNGEE. The CDR3 has 17 amino acids. In DNA, the CDR3 is TGTGCCAGCAGCGTAGATCGGACAGGGGGCTCGAACACTGAAGCTTTCTTT. Amino acid sequence: CASSVDRTGGSNTEAFF. Full variable domain (remainder filled in from reference TRBV9 and TRBJ1-1): DSGVTQTPKHLITATGQRVTLRCSPRSGDLSVYWYQQSLDQGLQFLIQYYNGEERAKGNILERFSAQQFPDLHSELNLSSLELGDSALYFCASSVDRTGGSNTEAFFGQGTRLTVV.

A note on this clonotype: This could be a read error, since a much larger clone is one nucleotide away. This sequence joins TRBV25-1 and TRBJ2-7, with D possibly TRBD2 on 6 matching bases. CDR1 is MGHDK, CDR2 SYGVNS, per germline. The CDR3 extends over 14 amino acids. Trimming removed 6 bases from V and 9 bases from J, with 21 bases in between. Here the CDR3 reads CASSWGLTLRGQYF. In nucleotides, the CDR3 is TGTGCCAGCAGCTGGGGACTGACTCTACGGGGGCAGTACTTC.

This clonotype was observed a few times. The chain recombines TRBV7-2 with TRBJ1-2; 8 bases are shared with TRBD1. Per germline, CDR1 SGHTA and CDR2 FQGNSA. The V gene end was trimmed by 1 base and the J gene end by 4 bases; junction bases not matched to a gene: 14. CDR3 length: 18 amino acids. Here the CDR3 reads CASSLGQTRGRMAYGYTF. CDR3 bases: TGTGCCAGCAGCTTAGGCCAGACCAGGGGGCGAATGGCCTATGGCTACACCTTC.

This clonotype has a handful of counts. The V call is TRBV28, the J call TRBJ2-7; 8 bases fit TRBD2. The germline CDR1 and CDR2 sequences are MDHEN and SYDVKM. The CDR3 covers 14 residues. The ends lost 5 bases at V and 6 bases at J; junction bases unmatched: 9. Here the CDR3 DNA reads TGTGCCAGCAGTGTTAGCGGGACACCGGGCGAGCAGTACTTC. Its protein is CASSVSGTPGEQYF.

CDR3 sequence reads: CASSELGMNTEAFF. The DNA of the CDR3 is TGTGCCAGCAGCGAACTGGGGATGAACACTGAAGCTTTCTTT. This chain uses TRBV7-2 with TRBJ1-1; D unresolved. The CDR3 consists of 14 residues. V lost 5 bases to trimming and J lost 0 bases, with 10 bases between them. Germline values: CDR1 SGHTA, CDR2 FQGNSA.

CDR3 nucleotides: TGTGCCAGCAGCCTAGGGACAGGAGTCACCGGGGAGCTGTTTTTT. This translates into CASSLGTGVTGELFF. This chain connects TRBV7-9 to TRBJ2-2; 8 nucleotides match TRBD1. The CDR3 covers 15 residues. V dropped 5 bases and J dropped 4; count of bases not matched to a gene: 6. The V gene's germline CDR1 is SEHNR and CDR2 FQNEAQ (reference sequence).

V gene TRBV12-5 combines with J gene TRBJ1-5, with 9 positions matching TRBD1. The CDR3 loop spans 18 amino acids. Germline CDR1 reads LGHNT; CDR2 reads FRNRAP. V lost 2 bases and J lost 7; bases outside the gene matches: 15. The CDR3 DNA sequence: TGTGCTAGTGGTTTGTTTATGTGGGACAGGGAATTAGGGCAGCCCCAGCATTTT. Protein product: CASGLFMWDRELGQPQHF.

V and J are TRBV5-8 and TRBJ1-1; D is perhaps TRBD1 (6 bases). Deletions cut 4 bases from V and 6 bases from J, with 19 bases between. This CDR3 region has 15 residues. Germline V lookup: CDR1 SGHTS, CDR2 YDEGEE. This chain's CDR3 is CASSRGGQGWSEAFF. The DNA of the CDR3 is TGTGCCAGCAGCCGTGGGGGGCAGGGTTGGTCTGAAGCTTTCTTT.

This clonotype was observed a handful of times. V is TRBV7-8 and J is TRBJ2-7, with D perhaps TRBD2 (5 bases). Germline CDR1 SGHVS, CDR2 FQNEAQ. This CDR3 contains 13 residues. Trimming pared 8 bases from V and 1 base from J, leaving 12 bases between. CDR3 in DNA: TGTGCCAGCGCGGGCTGGAGGTCCTACGAGCAGTACTTC. Translation gives CASAGWRSYEQYF.

About this clonotype itself: Given the absence of the conserved phenylalanine or tryptophan at the CDR3 end, a read error is likely. This chain uses TRBV19 with TRBJ1-2; D remains unclear. The CDR3 contains 15 residues. CDR1 and CDR2 from the germline V gene are LNHDA and SQIVND (reference sequence). With 3 bases removed from V and 5 bases from J, the gap between germline ends came to 16 bases. The CDR3 nucleotides are TGTGCCAGTAGTATTTTCGAGAGGGATAAGTATGGCTACACCTCC. Translation gives CASSIFERDKYGYTS.